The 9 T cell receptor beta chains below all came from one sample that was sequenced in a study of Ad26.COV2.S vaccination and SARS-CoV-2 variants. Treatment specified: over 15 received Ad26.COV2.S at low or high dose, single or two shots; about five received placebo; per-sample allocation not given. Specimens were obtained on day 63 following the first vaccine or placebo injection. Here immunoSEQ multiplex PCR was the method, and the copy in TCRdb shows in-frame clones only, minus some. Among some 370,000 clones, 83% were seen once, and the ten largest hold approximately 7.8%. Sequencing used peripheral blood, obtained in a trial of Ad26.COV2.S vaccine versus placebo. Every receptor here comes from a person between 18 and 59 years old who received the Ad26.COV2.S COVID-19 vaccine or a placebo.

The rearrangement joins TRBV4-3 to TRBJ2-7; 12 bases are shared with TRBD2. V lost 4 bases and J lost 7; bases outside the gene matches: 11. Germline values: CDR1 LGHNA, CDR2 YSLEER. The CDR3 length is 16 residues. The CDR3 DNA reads TGCGCCAGCAGCCGAGAAATGACTAGCGGGGGAAGGGAGCAGTACTTC. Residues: CASSREMTSGGREQYF.

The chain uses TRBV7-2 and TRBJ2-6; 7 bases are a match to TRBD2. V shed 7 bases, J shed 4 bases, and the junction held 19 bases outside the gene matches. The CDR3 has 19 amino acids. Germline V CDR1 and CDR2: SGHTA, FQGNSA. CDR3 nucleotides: TGTGCCAGCAACATCCCCGGGAGGAGGATGGGAAGCGGGGCCAACGTCCTGACTTTC. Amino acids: CASNIPGRRMGSGANVLTF.

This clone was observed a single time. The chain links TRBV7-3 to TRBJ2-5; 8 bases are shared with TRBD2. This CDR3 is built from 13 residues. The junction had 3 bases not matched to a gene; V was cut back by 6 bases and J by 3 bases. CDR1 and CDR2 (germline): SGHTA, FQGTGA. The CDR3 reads CASSRSGEETQYF. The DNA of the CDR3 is TGTGCCAGCAGTCGTAGCGGGGAAGAGACCCAGTACTTC.

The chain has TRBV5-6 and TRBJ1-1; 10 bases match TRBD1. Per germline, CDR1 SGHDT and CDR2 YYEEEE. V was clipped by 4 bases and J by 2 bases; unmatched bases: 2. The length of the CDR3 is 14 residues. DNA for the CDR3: TGTGCCAGCAGCCAGACAGGGGGCAACACTGAAGCTTTCTTT. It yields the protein CASSQTGGNTEAFF.

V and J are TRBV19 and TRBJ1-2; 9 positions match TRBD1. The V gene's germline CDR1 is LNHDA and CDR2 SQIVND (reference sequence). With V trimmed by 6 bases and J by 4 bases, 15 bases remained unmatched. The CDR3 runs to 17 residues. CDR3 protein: CASRGPPLRQGGYGYTF. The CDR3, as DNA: TGTGCCAGTAGAGGACCCCCCTTAAGACAGGGGGGCTATGGCTACACCTTC.

The chain's CDR3 is CASSPPGTGENSPLHF. CDR3 coding DNA: TGTGCCAGCTCACCTCCGGGGACAGGCGAGAATTCACCCCTCCACTTT. This sequence joins TRBV18 and TRBJ1-6; 8 nucleotides agree with TRBD1. Trimming at V came to 3 bases and at J to 7 bases, leaving 8 bases not matched to a gene. The germline CDR1 and CDR2 sequences are KGHSH and LQKENI. The CDR3 loop spans 16 amino acids.

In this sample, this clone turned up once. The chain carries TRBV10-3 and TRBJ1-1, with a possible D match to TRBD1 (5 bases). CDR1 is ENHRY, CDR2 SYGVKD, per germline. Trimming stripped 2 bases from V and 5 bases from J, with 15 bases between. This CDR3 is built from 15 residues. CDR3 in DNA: TGTGCCATCAGTGAGCCGGGAGGGGATGATACTGAAGCTTTCTTT. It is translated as CAISEPGGDDTEAFF.

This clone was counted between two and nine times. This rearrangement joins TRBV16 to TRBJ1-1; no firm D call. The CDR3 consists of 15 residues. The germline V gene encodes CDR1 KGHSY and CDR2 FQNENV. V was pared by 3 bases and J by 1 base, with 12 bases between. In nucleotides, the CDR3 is TGTGCCAGCAGCCAGTCCCGACCTGGGAACACTGAAGCTTTCTTT. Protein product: CASSQSRPGNTEAFF.

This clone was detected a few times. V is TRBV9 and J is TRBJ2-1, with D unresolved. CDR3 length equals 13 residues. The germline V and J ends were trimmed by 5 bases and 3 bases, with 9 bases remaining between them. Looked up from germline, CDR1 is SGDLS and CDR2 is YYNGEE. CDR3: CASSRAYYNEQFF. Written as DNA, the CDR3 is TGTGCCAGCAGTCGGGCCTACTACAATGAGCAGTTCTTC.